A single sample is the source of the 24 T cell receptor beta chains below, sequenced in a study of T cell responses to AZD1222 COVID-19 vaccine. This table comes from immunoSEQ multiplex PCR, and its TCRdb copy is limited to in-frame clones, with some not included. The data show 130,000 or so clones, roughly 90% seen once. The sample was peripheral blood, taken on day 0 of AZD1222 vaccination. These receptors all come from an adult in good health.

The chain joins TRBV30 to TRBJ2-7, with 8 bases identical to TRBD1. In germline, CDR1 is GTSNPN, CDR2 SVGIG (reference sequence). V was pared by 4 bases and J by 6 bases, with 5 bases of the junction left unmatched. The CDR3 sequence is 12 residues long. The CDR3 nucleotides read TGTGCCTGGAAGGGGACAGGCCTCGAGCAGTACTTC. Its protein product is CAWKGTGLEQYF.

The chain links TRBV7-9 to TRBJ1-1; tentatively, D is TRBD1 (5 bases). Looked up from germline, CDR1 is SEHNR and CDR2 is FQNEAQ (reference sequence). This CDR3 is 14 amino acids long. V lost 1 base and J lost 6, with 12 bases in between. The CDR3 nucleotides read TGTGCCAGCAGCTTAGGTCAGGGACTGTCTGAAGCTTTCTTT. It translates to CASSLGQGLSEAFF.

This clone appeared a single time. The V gene is TRBV7-9, the J gene TRBJ1-3; D is possibly TRBD1 (6 bases). V was cut by 4 bases and J by 4 bases, with 17 bases left in between. Germline V lookup: CDR1 SEHNR, CDR2 FQNEAQ (reference sequence). The CDR3 runs to 16 residues. The CDR3 DNA reads TGTGCCAGCAGCTCGACAGGTGCACTATCCGGAAACACCATATATTTT. It codes for CASSSTGALSGNTIYF.

The J gene is TRBJ1-2, the V gene TRBV5-1; D not certain. Germline assignment: CDR1 SGHRS and CDR2 YFSETQ. The germline V and J ends were trimmed by 4 bases and 6 bases, with 16 bases remaining between them. The CDR3 has 14 residues. CDR3: CASSGSLTANGYTF. The CDR3 bases are TGCGCCAGCAGCGGTTCCCTAACAGCGAATGGCTACACCTTC.

The rearrangement links TRBV6-5 to TRBJ1-1; weak D call: TRBD1 (5 bases). Germline CDR1 and CDR2: MNHEY and SVGAGI. CDR3 length equals 14 residues. Trimming removed 4 bases from V and 1 base from J, with 10 bases in between. CDR3 coding DNA: TGTGCCAGCAGTTCCTCAGGGCCGAACACTGAAGCTTTCTTT. Encoded protein: CASSSSGPNTEAFF.

The V call is TRBV24-1, the J call TRBJ2-5, with a possible D match to TRBD2 (5 bases). The germline V gene has CDR1 KGHDR and CDR2 SFDVKD. There are 17 residues in the CDR3. Trimming cost V 2 bases and J 2 bases, with 17 bases left between them. CDR3 in DNA: TGTGCCACCAGTGATTCGACGCTTTCGGGAAGACAAGAGACCCAGTACTTC. It translates to CATSDSTLSGRQETQYF.

The gene calls are TRBV27 and TRBJ1-1, with D maybe TRBD1 (5 bases). Germline CDR1 reads MNHEY; CDR2 reads SMNVEV (reference sequence). This CDR3 comprises 16 residues. Between the trimmed V and J ends, which lost 1 base and 4 bases, there was a span of 16 bases. The CDR3 sequence is CASSLFSGGDGTEAFF. CDR3 in DNA: TGTGCCAGCAGTTTATTTAGCGGGGGGGATGGCACTGAAGCTTTCTTT.

The rearrangement uses TRBV2 and TRBJ1-5; unclear D gene. The CDR3 sequence is 14 residues long. V lost 4 bases, J lost 0 bases, and 7 bases lay in between. Per the germline V gene, CDR1 is SNHLY and CDR2 is FYNNEI. The CDR3 sequence: CASSADGSNQPQHF. The CDR3 DNA follows: TGTGCCAGCAGTGCCGACGGTAGCAATCAGCCCCAGCATTTT. Complete variable domain (other parts from reference TRBV2 and TRBJ1-5): EPEVTQTPSHQVTQMGQEVILRCVPISNHLYFYWYRQILGQKVEFLVSFYNNEISEKSEIFDDQFSVERPDGSNFTLKIRSTKLEDSAMYFCASSADGSNQPQHFGDGTRLSIL.

This clone occurred once. The rearrangement uses TRBV7-8 and TRBJ2-5; the D gene could be TRBD1 or TRBD2 (5 bases each). The V gene lost 5 bases and the J gene lost 1 base, with 17 bases spanning the gap. The CDR3 runs 16 residues. The V gene's germline CDR1 is SGHVS and CDR2 FQNEAQ. The CDR3 is CASSQVGQRGQETQYF. CDR3 nucleotides: TGTGCCAGCAGCCAGGTGGGCCAGAGGGGCCAAGAGACCCAGTACTTC.

The CDR3 loop reads CASSVATNEQFF. The CDR3 DNA is TGTGCCAGCAGCGTAGCGACCAATGAGCAGTTCTTC. The rearrangement joins TRBV9 to TRBJ2-1; D remains ambiguous. Germline CDR1 and CDR2: SGDLS and YYNGEE. The CDR3 contains 12 residues. V lost 0 bases and J 6 bases, leaving 4 bases between the germline ends. The complete variable domain, with remaining parts taken from reference TRBV9 and TRBJ2-1, reads DSGVTQTPKHLITATGQRVTLRCSPRSGDLSVYWYQQSLDQGLQFLIQYYNGEERAKGNILERFSAQQFPDLHSELNLSSLELGDSALYFCASSVATNEQFFGPGTRLTVL.

The chain is built from TRBV5-1 and TRBJ2-7; 8 bases are shared with TRBD2. The junction had 10 bases not matched to a gene; V was cut back by 2 bases and J by 3 bases. The CDR3 consists of 16 residues. The germline gives CDR1 SGHRS, CDR2 YFSETQ. The CDR3 region is CASSFDPGLAYYEQYF. In DNA, the CDR3 is TGCGCCAGCAGCTTTGACCCCGGACTAGCTTACTACGAGCAGTACTTC.

The chain links TRBV7-9 to TRBJ2-7, with 14 bases identical to TRBD2. Germline trimming cut 1 base from V and 2 bases from J; bases unmatched to any gene: 1. This CDR3 is built from 16 residues. Germline V gene lookup returns CDR1 SEHNR and CDR2 FQNEAQ (reference sequence). DNA of the CDR3: TGTGCCAGCAGCTTAGAGGGACTAGCGGGAGCCTACGAGCAGTACTTC. This gives the protein CASSLEGLAGAYEQYF.

The V and J genes are TRBV7-3 and TRBJ2-7; TRBD1 aligns across 7 bases. CDR3 length: 13 residues. Losses at the gene ends were 10 bases for V and 5 bases for J; bases not matched to a gene: 11. Germline V CDR1 and CDR2: SGHTA, FQGTGA. The CDR3 nucleotides are TGTGCCACCGCCGCACGGGACAGTGACGAGCAGTACTTC. This codes for CATAARDSDEQYF.

V usage is TRBV18 and J usage is TRBJ2-1; TRBD2 agrees at 9 bases. Germline CDR1 and CDR2: KGHSH and LQKENI. The CDR3 extends over 14 amino acids. J gave up 7 bases and V 1 base, and 2 bases lay outside the gene matches. The CDR3 bases are TGTGCCAGCTCACCACTGAGCGGGAGGAATGAGCAGTTCTTC. Translated, it gives CASSPLSGRNEQFF.

This chain connects TRBV2 to TRBJ1-5; D is ambiguous. V lost 4 bases and J 2 bases, leaving 12 bases between the germline ends. The CDR3 is made up of 15 amino acids. In germline, CDR1 is SNHLY, CDR2 FYNNEI. The CDR3 DNA reads as TGTGCCAGCAGTGGCGGTCGGGTGGGCAATCAGCCCCAGCATTTT. It yields the protein CASSGGRVGNQPQHF.

The chain couples TRBV6-1 to TRBJ2-2; D unclear. In germline, CDR1 is MNHNS, CDR2 SASEGT. The CDR3 is made up of 14 amino acids. V lost 1 base and J lost 4, with 7 bases in between. The CDR3 here is CASSEGLGTGELFF. The CDR3 DNA reads as TGTGCCAGCAGTGAAGGACTCGGCACCGGGGAGCTGTTTTTT.

The chain combines TRBV6-5 with TRBJ1-5, with D unclear. Trimming shortened V by 2 bases and J by 6 bases, and 8 bases separated the two germline ends. The CDR3 totals 13 residues. Germline values: CDR1 MNHEY, CDR2 SVGAGI. The CDR3 DNA follows: TGTGCCAGCAGTTACGCAGTAACTCAGCCCCAGCATTTT. Its translation: CASSYAVTQPQHF.

The gene calls are TRBV11-2 and TRBJ1-1; 8 bases agree with TRBD1. Trimming took 2 bases from V and 4 from J; bases not matched to a gene: 3. Germline V lookup: CDR1 SGHAT, CDR2 FQNNGV. The CDR3 is made up of 14 amino acids. The chain's CDR3 is CASSLLDRVTEAFF. CDR3 bases: TGTGCCAGCAGCTTATTGGACAGGGTCACTGAAGCTTTCTTT.

The table lists this clone with a count of one. The CDR3 coding sequence is TGTGCCAGCAGCCAAGATGGAGGGGTGGGGTCCAATGAGCAGTTCTTC. The encoded protein is CASSQDGGVGSNEQFF. This chain links TRBV3-1 (or the pseudogene TRBV3-2) with TRBJ2-1, with D perhaps matching TRBD2 (6 bases). The length of the CDR3 is 16 residues. Trimming pared 0 bases from V and 6 bases from J, leaving 15 bases between. The germline gives CDR1 LGHDT, CDR2 YNNKEL (reference sequence).

This clone was counted only a few times. This chain joins TRBV5-1 and TRBJ2-2; maybe TRBD1 (5 bases). V was pared by 3 bases and J by 3 bases, with 12 bases between. This CDR3 has 15 residues. Germline-derived CDR1 and CDR2 are SGHRS and YFSETQ. The DNA for the CDR3 is TGCGCCAGCAGCTGGGGCCCCTCGGACACCGGGGAGCTGTTTTTT. It yields the protein CASSWGPSDTGELFF.

About this clone itself: Other DNA sequences in this specimen translate into the identical CDR3. This chain joins TRBV4-2 and TRBJ1-2, with 7 bases aligning to TRBD1. There are 15 residues in the CDR3. From germline, CDR1 is LGHNA and CDR2 YNFKEQ. V was pared by 0 bases and J by 6 bases, with 7 bases of the junction left unmatched. As DNA, the CDR3 is TGTGCCAGCAGCCAAGAAGGGCAGGGGGTCGATGGCTACACCTTC. Translation: CASSQEGQGVDGYTF.

This chain uses TRBV28 with TRBJ1-2; unclear D gene. The V end was cut by 6 bases, the J end by 3 bases, with 11 bases between. The CDR3 spans 13 residues. The germline CDR1 and CDR2 sequences are MDHEN and SYDVKM. CDR3 bases: TGTGCCAGCAGAAGAGGGTGGGACTATGGCTACACCTTC. Its translation: CASRRGWDYGYTF.

CDR3 DNA: TGTGCCAGCAGAAACGGCGGAGCAACTAATGAAAAACTGTTTTTT. As protein: CASRNGGATNEKLFF. The rearrangement joins TRBV28 to TRBJ1-4; D gene uncertain. The CDR3 has 15 amino acids. The V gene's germline CDR1 is MDHEN and CDR2 SYDVKM. Trimming removed 6 bases at V and 0 bases at J, with 11 bases between.

The chain couples TRBV4-1 to TRBJ2-3; D assignment may be TRBD1 or TRBD2 (5 bases each). The V end lost 4 bases, the J end lost 4 bases, and 21 bases lay between the germline ends. The CDR3 sequence is 17 residues long. In germline, CDR1 is MGHRA, CDR2 YSYEKL. This CDR3 reads CASSPPARGAVPDTQYF. CDR3 bases: TGCGCCAGCAGCCCCCCAGCGAGAGGGGCTGTGCCAGATACGCAGTATTTT.